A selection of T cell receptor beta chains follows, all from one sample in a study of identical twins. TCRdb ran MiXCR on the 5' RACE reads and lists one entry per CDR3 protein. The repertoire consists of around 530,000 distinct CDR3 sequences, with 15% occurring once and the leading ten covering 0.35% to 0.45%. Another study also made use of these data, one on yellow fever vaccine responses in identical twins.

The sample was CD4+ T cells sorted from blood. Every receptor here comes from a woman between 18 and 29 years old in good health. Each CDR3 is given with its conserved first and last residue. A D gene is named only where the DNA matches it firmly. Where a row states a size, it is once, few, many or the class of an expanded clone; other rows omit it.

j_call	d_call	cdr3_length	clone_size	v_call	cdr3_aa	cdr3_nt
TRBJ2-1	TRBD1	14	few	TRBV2	CASSWQGAYNEQFF	TGTGCCAGCAGTTGGCAGGGGGCCTACAATGAGCAGTTCTTC
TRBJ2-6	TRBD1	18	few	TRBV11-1	CASRKDRGMSAGANVLTF	TGTGCCAGCAGAAAAGACAGGGGAATGAGTGCTGGGGCCAACGTCCTGACTTTC
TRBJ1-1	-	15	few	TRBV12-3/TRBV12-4	CASSLDRLANTEAFF	TGTGCCAGCAGTTTAGACAGACTAGCGAACACTGAAGCTTTCTTT
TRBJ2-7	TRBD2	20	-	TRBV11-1	CASSLTPGLAGGLSSYEQYF	TGTGCCAGCAGCTTAACGCCGGGACTAGCGGGAGGGTTAAGCTCCTACGAGCAGTACTTC
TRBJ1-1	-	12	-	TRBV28	CASRSQGAEAFF	TGTGCCAGCAGATCTCAGGGCGCTGAAGCTTTCTTT
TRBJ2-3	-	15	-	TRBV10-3	CAISDALAGTDTQYF	TGTGCCATCAGTGATGCCTTGGCGGGCACAGATACGCAGTATTTT
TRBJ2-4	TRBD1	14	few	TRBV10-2	CASTEDRLKNIQYF	TGCGCCAGCACAGAGGACAGGCTAAAAAACATTCAGTACTTC
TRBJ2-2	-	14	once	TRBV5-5	CASSLEHITGELFF	TGTGCCAGCAGCTTGGAGCATATAACCGGGGAGCTGTTTTTT
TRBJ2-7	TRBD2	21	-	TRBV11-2	CASSLGRRAGVLHSSTYEQYF	TGTGCCAGCAGCTTAGGACGTAGGGCGGGAGTTCTCCACTCCTCGACCTACGAGCAGTACTTC
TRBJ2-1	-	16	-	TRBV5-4	CASSHTRLGLSNEQFF	TGTGCCAGCAGTCATACTAGACTAGGACTCTCCAATGAGCAGTTCTTC
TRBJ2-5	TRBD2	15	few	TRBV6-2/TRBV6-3	CASSYPGLAEETQYF	TGTGCCAGCAGTTACCCAGGGCTAGCGGAAGAGACCCAGTACTTC
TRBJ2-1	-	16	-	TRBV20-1	CCARDPSVSSYNEQFF	TGCTGTGCTAGAGATCCTAGCGTCAGCTCCTACAATGAGCAGTTCTTC
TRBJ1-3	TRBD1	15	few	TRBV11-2	CASSPPGQSGNTIYF	TGTGCCAGCAGCCCCCCGGGACAGTCTGGAAACACCATATATTTT